This T cell receptor beta chain comes out of a study of response to subunit inactivated influenza vaccine. Study findings and constraints: Authors suggested each seasonal influenza vaccination recruits few new T cells.

This clonotype was seen repeatedly, ten times or more. Its antigen is currently unknown. TCRdb redid the calling of the RT-PCR reads with MiXCR, one entry per CDR3 protein. This sample has more than 700,000 distinct CDR3 sequences; 21% occur once, and the top ten carry 10%. The TCR was taken from a man aged 50 or older who received an inactivated influenza vaccine. This sample comprised PBMCs from blood, obtained around 5 days after vaccination.

The CDR3 DNA follows: TGTGCCAGCAGTCTGGATCCGGGCCGTAAGAATGAAAAACTGTTTTTT. This sequence encodes CASSLDPGRKNEKLFF. This sequence joins TRBV12-3 or TRBV12-4 and TRBJ1-4; D is undetermined. CDR3 length: 16 amino acids. V was pared by 5 bases and J by 5 bases, with 18 bases between.